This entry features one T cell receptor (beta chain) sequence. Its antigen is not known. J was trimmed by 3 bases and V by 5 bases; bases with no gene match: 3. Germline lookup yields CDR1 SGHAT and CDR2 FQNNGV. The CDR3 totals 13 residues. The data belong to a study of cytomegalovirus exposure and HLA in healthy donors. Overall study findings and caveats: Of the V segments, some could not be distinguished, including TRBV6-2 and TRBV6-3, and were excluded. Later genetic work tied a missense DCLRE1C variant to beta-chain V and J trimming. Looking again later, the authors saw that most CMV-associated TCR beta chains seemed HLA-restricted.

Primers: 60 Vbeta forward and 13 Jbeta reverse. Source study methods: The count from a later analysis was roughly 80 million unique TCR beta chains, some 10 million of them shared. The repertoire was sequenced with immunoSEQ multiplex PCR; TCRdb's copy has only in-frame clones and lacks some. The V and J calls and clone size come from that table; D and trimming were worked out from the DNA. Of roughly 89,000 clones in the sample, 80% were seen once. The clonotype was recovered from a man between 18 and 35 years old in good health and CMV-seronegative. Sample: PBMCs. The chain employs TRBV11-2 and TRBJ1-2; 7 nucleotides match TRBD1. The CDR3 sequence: CASSTRGDYGYTF. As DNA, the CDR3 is TGTGCCAGCAGCACCAGGGGGGACTATGGCTACACCTTC.